This T cell receptor beta chain was profiled in a study of T-cell memory formation after mild COVID-19. General study points: SARS-CoV-2 specificity of second-wave clones peaking day 37 was unconfirmed.

This CDR3 contains 15 residues. The ends were cut back, 1 base at V and 8 bases at J, with 15 bases in the middle. Germline lookup yields CDR1 KGHSH and CDR2 LQKENI. This clonotype has a handful of counts. No antigen is known for it. Each CDR3 protein is one row after TCRdb ran MiXCR on the 5' RACE reads. The data show 250,000 to 300,000 distinct CDR3 sequences, around 15% seen once. The origin of this receptor is a man aged 18 to 30 who had mild COVID-19 (a few samples of this study predate the infection). Cell type and time point are not known. Material for sequencing was PBMCs or a T cell subset sorted from them (not recorded which). The chain uses TRBV18 and TRBJ2-1; D may be TRBD1 or TRBD2 (6 bases each). The CDR3 spells CASSPRRGPGDEQFF. CDR3 coding DNA: TGTGCCAGCTCACCACGCCGGGGGCCTGGGGATGAGCAGTTCTTC.